The entry below gives a single T cell receptor beta chain sequence along with its context. Its antigen is not identified. The CDR3 sequence is 15 residues long. The germline V gene has CDR1 MNHEY and CDR2 SVGAGI. V was trimmed by 3 bases and J by 0 bases, leaving 9 bases between them. This sample was taken from a study of cytomegalovirus exposure and HLA in healthy donors. Background on the study: Approximately 81% of 398 genotyped donors fell in the Caucasian-associated ancestry cluster. General study results and limits: Presence/absence analyses treated sequencing depth as roughly uniform across donors.

Use of 60 Vbeta and 13 Jbeta primers characterized the PCR. TCRdb's copy holds only in-frame clones and misses some; the assay was immunoSEQ multiplex PCR. The sample consists of some 200,000 clones, 76% of them appearing once. This TCR came from a man between 18 and 29 years old in good health and CMV-seronegative. The sequencing input was PBMCs. The chain uses TRBV6-5 and TRBJ2-1; weak D call: TRBD2 (6 bases). The CDR3 coding sequence is TGTGCCAGCAGTTATACCGGGAGCTCCTACAATGAGCAGTTCTTC. Its translation is CASSYTGSSYNEQFF.